Listed below are T cell receptor beta chains from one sample, sequenced in a study of CD8 T cells in Susac syndrome. TCRdb passed the immunoSEQ multiplex PCR reads through MiXCR, listing each CDR3 protein once. The sample includes hundreds of thousands of distinct CDR3 sequences, around 83% seen only once; the top ten take about 0.1%. Sequencing input: CD8+ T cells from PBMCs. Receptors originate from a human donor with multiple sclerosis. Each CDR3 is given with its conserved first and last residue. D genes are given only for firm matches. The listing skips clone size in some rows; elsewhere it reads once, few, many or a size class.

size,J,D,V,DNA,CDR3
.,TRBJ2-7,TRBD1,TRBV28,TGTGCCAGCAGACGAAGACAGGGATACTACGAGCAGTACTTC,CASRRRQGYYEQYF
.,TRBJ1-2,TRBD1,TRBV7-8,TGTGCCAGCAGCGTCGGGACAGGGGCATGGGGCTACACCTTC,CASSVGTGAWGYTF
once,TRBJ2-2,.,TRBV15,TGTGCCACCAGCCCCTGGGGTCTGTCCACCGGGGAGCTGTTTTTT,CATSPWGLSTGELFF
.,TRBJ2-1,.,TRBV7-9,TGTGCCAGCAGCACAGGGAACTCGGAGGGGTTCTTC,CASSTGNSEGFF
.,TRBJ2-1,TRBD2,TRBV13,TGTGCCAGCAGCTTGCCGCCCTTAGTAGCGGGGGGGCCAAATGAGCAGTTCTTC,CASSLPPLVAGGPNEQFF
.,TRBJ2-1,TRBD1,TRBV29-1,TGCAGCGCCGGGACAGTTAACTACAATGAGCAGTTCTTC,CSAGTVNYNEQFF
.,TRBJ1-2,.,TRBV12-5,TGTGCTAGTGGTTTGTGGGGGGCCGGCGGCTACACCTTC,CASGLWGAGGYTF
.,TRBJ2-3,.,TRBV9,TGTGCCAGCAGCTCTACGACCGGGGATTCTAGCACAGATACGCAGTATTTT,CASSSTTGDSSTDTQYF
.,TRBJ1-2,.,TRBV27,TGTGCCAGCAGGATAAATACAGGGATTCCGTATGGCTACACCTTC,CASRINTGIPYGYTF
.,TRBJ2-1,TRBD2,TRBV12-3/TRBV12-4,TGTGCCAGCAACAAGAGAGCGGGAGCTATCAATGAGCAGTTCTTC,CASNKRAGAINEQFF
.,TRBJ2-7,TRBD1,TRBV7-9,TGTGCCAGCAGCTGCGACAGGGGAACGACGTCCTACGAGCAGTACTTC,CASSCDRGTTSYEQYF
.,TRBJ2-7,.,TRBV30,TGTGCCTGGAGTGTCGCGACAGAGGGTTCCTACAAGCAGTACTTC,CAWSVATEGSYKQYF
.,TRBJ1-1,.,TRBV2,TGTGCCAGCAGTGAATATGGGTTTAACACTGAAGCTTTCTTT,CASSEYGFNTEAFF
.,TRBJ2-3,.,TRBV30,TGTGCCTGGAGTGTCACAGGAGGGGAAGATACGCAGTATTTT,CAWSVTGGEDTQYF
.,TRBJ2-1,.,TRBV5-1,TGCGCCAGCAGCTTGTTTGGGACATCTTACAATGAGCAGTTCTTC,CASSLFGTSYNEQFF
.,TRBJ2-7,TRBD2,TRBV25-1,TGTGCCAGCAGTAACGGGACTAGCGGGAGATACGAGCAGTACTTC,CASSNGTSGRYEQYF
few,TRBJ2-7,TRBD1,TRBV6-2/TRBV6-3,TGTGCCAGCAGTTACCGCCTTGTTGGACAGGGGCGCCCCTACGAGCAGTACTTC,CASSYRLVGQGRPYEQYF
.,TRBJ2-1,.,TRBV2,TGTGCCAGCAGTGAACCCGGACTCGAGTACAATGAGCAGTTCTTC,CASSEPGLEYNEQFF
.,TRBJ1-2,.,TRBV12-3/TRBV12-4,TGTGCCAGCAGCCGGGGGGGCTGGGGCTACACCTTC,CASSRGGWGYTF
.,TRBJ1-1,TRBD1,TRBV7-9,TGTGCCAGCAGCTTAGTGGTTCGGACAGGGTTGACTGAAGCTTTCTTT,CASSLVVRTGLTEAFF
few,TRBJ1-1,.,TRBV4-1,TGCGCCAGCAGCCAAGATGCCACGAACACTGAAGCTTTCTTT,CASSQDATNTEAFF
.,TRBJ2-3,.,TRBV7-9,TGTGCCAGCAGCGCCGATCCGTATACGCAGTATTTT,CASSADPYTQYF
once,TRBJ2-1,TRBD2,TRBV5-6,TGTGCCAGCAGCGCCCGCTACGGCGGGGGGGCTGGGAATGAGCAGTTCTTC,CASSARYGGGAGNEQFF
.,TRBJ2-2,.,TRBV27,TGTGCCAGCAGTGTAGACAGCGGGGAGCTGTTTTTT,CASSVDSGELFF
once,TRBJ1-1,.,TRBV15,TGTGCCACCAGCAGAGAGCGACGGGGGACCTTGAACACTGAAGCTTTCTTT,CATSRERRGTLNTEAFF
.,TRBJ2-3,.,TRBV6-5,TGTGCCAGCAGTTTTTTATTAGCGGATAACACAGATACGCAGTATTTT,CASSFLLADNTDTQYF
.,TRBJ1-2,.,TRBV6-5,TGTGCCAGCAAATCCCCAGGGGCGTGGGGCTACACCTTC,CASKSPGAWGYTF
.,TRBJ1-1,.,TRBV25-1,TGTGCCAGCAGTGAGCGGGGGGCCCCTGAAGCTTTCTTT,CASSERGAPEAFF